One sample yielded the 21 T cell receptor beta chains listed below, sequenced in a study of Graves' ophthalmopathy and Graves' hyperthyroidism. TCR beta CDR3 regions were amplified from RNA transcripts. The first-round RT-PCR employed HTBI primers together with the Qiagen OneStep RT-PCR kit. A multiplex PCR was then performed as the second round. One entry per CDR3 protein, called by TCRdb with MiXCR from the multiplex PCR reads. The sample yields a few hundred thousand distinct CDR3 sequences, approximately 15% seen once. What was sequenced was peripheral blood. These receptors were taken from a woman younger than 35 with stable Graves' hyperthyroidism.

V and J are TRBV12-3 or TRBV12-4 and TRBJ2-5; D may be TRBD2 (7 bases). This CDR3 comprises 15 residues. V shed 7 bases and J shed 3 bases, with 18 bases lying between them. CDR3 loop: CASTPGGGGEETQYF. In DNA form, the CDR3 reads TGTGCCAGCACCCCAGGAGGGGGGGGGGAAGAGACCCAGTACTTC.

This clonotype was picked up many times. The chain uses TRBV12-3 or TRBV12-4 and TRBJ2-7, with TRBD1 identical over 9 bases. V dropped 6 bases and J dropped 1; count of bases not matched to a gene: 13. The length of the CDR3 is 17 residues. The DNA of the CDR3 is TGTGCCAGCAGCGCCGAAGGGGGACAGGGTGGGTCCTACGAGCAGTACTTC. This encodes CASSAEGGQGGSYEQYF.

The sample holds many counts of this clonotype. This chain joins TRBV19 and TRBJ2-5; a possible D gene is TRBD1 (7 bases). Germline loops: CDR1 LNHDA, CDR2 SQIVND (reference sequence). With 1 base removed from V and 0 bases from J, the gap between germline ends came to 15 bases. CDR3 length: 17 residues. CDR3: CASSIGVAGGNQETQYF. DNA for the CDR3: TGTGCCAGTAGTATAGGCGTGGCAGGGGGGAACCAAGAGACCCAGTACTTC.

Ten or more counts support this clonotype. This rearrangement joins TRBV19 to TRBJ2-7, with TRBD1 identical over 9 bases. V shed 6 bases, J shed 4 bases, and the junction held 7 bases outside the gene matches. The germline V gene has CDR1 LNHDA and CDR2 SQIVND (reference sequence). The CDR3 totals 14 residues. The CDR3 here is CASRPPGQGYEQYF. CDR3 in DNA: TGTGCCAGTAGGCCTCCGGGACAGGGATACGAGCAGTACTTC.

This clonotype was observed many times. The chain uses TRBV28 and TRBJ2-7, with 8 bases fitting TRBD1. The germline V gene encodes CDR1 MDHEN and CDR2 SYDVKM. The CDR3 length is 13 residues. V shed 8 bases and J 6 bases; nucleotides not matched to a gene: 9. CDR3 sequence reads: CASVPGQGLEQYF. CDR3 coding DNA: TGTGCCAGCGTCCCAGGACAGGGCCTCGAGCAGTACTTC.

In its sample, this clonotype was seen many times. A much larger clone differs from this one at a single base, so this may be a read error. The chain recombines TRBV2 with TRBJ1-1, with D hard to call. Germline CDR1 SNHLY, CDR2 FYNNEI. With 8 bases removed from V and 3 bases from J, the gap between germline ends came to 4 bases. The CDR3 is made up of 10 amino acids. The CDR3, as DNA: TGTGCCAGCTGGGACACTGAAGCTTTCTTT. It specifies CASWDTEAFF.

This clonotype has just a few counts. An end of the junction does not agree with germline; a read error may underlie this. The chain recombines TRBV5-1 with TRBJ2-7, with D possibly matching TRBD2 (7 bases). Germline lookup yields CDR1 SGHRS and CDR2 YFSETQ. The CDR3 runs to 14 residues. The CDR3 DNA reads TGCACCAGCAGCTTGGGGGGGCAGAACTACGAGCAGTACTTC. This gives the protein CTSSLGGQNYEQYF. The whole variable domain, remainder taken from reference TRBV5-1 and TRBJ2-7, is KAGVTQTPRYLIKTRGQQVTLSCSPISGHRSVSWYQQTPGQGLQFLFEYFSETQRNKGNFPGRFSGRQFSNSRSEMNVSTLELGDSALYLCTSSLGGQNYEQYFGPGTRLTVT.

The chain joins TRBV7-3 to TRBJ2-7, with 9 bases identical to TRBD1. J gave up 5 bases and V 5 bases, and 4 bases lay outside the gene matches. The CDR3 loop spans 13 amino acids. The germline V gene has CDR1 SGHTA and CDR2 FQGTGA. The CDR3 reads CASSERTGDEQYF. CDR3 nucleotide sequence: TGTGCCAGCAGCGAACGGACAGGGGACGAGCAGTACTTC.

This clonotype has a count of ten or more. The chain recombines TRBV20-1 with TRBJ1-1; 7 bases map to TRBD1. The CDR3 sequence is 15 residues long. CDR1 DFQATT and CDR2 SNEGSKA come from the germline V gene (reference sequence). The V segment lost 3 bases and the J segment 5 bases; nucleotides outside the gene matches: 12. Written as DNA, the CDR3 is TGCAGTGCTAGCCCCTTAGGGACAGTGAGGACTGAAGCTTTCTTT. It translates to CSASPLGTVRTEAFF.

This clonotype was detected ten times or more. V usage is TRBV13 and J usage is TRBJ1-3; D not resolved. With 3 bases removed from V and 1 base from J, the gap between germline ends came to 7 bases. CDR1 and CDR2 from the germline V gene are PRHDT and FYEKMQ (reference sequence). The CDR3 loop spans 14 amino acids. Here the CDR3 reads CASSLRKSGNTIYF. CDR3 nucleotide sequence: TGTGCCAGCAGCTTGCGCAAGTCTGGAAACACCATATATTTT.

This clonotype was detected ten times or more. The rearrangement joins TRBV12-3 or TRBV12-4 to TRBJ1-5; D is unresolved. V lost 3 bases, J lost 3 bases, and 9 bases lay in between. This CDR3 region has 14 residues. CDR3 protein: CASSFSGSNQPQHF. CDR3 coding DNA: TGTGCCAGCAGTTTTTCTGGGTCCAATCAGCCCCAGCATTTT.

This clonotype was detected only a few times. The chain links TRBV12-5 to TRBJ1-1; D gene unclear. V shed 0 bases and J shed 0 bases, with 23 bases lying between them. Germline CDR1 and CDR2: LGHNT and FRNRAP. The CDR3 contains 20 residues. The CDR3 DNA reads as TGTGCTAGTGGTTTGGTAAAGTTTCCGGGGAAGCCATTCTTGAACACTGAAGCTTTCTTT. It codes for CASGLVKFPGKPFLNTEAFF.

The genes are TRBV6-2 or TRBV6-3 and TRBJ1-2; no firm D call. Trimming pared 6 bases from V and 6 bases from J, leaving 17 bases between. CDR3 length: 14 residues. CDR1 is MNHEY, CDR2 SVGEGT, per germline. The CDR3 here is CASSESGKYNGYTF. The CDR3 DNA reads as TGTGCCAGCAGCGAATCCGGGAAGTATAATGGCTACACCTTC.

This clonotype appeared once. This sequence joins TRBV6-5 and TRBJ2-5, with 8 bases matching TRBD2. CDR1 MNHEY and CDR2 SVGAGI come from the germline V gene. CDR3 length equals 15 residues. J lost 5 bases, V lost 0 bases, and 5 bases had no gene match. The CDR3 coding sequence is TGTGCCAGCAGTTACTCCCCGGGACTAGTGGAGACCCAGTACTTC. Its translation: CASSYSPGLVETQYF.

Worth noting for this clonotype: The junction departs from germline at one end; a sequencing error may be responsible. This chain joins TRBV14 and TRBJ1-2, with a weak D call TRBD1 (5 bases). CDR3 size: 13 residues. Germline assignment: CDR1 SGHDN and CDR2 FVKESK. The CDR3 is CASSQQGNHGYTF. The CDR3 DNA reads TGTGCCAGCAGCCAGCAGGGTAACCATGGCTACACCTTC.

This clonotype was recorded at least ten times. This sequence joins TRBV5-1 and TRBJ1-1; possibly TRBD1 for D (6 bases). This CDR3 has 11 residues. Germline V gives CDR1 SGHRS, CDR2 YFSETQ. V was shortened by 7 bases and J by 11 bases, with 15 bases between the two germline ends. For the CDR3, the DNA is TGCGCCAGCGGCGAACAGGGCAAGGCTTTCTTT. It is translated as CASGEQGKAFF.

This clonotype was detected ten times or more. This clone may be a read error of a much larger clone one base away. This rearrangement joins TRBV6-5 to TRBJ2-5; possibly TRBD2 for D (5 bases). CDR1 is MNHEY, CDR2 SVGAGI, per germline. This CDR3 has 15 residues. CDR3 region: CASSSLEAVQETKYF. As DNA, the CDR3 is TGTGCCAGCAGTTCATTGGAGGCGGTCCAAGAGACCAAGTACTTC.

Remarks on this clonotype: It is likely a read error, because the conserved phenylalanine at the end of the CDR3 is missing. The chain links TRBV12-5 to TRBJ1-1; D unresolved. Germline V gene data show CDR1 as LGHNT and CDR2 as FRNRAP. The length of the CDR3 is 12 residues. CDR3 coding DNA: TGTGCTAGAGGTTTGGCCCAGTTGAAAGCTTTCTAT. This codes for CARGLAQLKAFY.

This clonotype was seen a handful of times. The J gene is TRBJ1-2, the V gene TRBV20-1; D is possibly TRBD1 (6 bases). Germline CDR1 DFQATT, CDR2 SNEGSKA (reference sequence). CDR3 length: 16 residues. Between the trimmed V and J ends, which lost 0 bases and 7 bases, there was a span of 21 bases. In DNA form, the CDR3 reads TGCAGTGCTAGAGAGGGAGGGGGGGGGCACGGAGCTGGCTACACCTTC. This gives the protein CSAREGGGGHGAGYTF.

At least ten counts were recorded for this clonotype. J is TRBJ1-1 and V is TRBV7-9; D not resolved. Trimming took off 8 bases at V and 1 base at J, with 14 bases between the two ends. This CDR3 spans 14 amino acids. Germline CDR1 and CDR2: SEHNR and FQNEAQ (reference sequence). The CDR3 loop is CASYRTDKNTEAFF. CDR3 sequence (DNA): TGTGCCAGCTACCGGACGGATAAGAACACTGAAGCTTTCTTT.

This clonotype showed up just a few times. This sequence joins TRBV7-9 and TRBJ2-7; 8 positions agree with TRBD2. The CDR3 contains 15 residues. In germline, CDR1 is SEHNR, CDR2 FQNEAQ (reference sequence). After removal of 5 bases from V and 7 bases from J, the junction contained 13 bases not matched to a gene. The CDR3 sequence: CASSHSGAPRGEQYF. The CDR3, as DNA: TGTGCCAGCAGCCATAGCGGGGCGCCCCGAGGGGAGCAGTACTTC.